This entry lists 3 T cell receptor beta chains sequenced from one sample in a study of T cell responses to AZD1222 COVID-19 vaccine. Libraries were prepared by immunoSEQ multiplex PCR; TCRdb keeps only in-frame clonotypes and omits some of them. There are about 150,000 clones in the sample; 88% occur only once, and approximately 2.1% lies in the top ten. The sequences come from peripheral blood, collected on day 0 of AZD1222 vaccination. These receptors all stem from an adult in good health.

J is TRBJ2-1 and V is TRBV7-9; 8 bases align to TRBD1. Looked up from germline, CDR1 is SEHNR and CDR2 is FQNEAQ (reference sequence). CDR3 size: 17 residues. V was clipped by 1 base and J by 7 bases; unmatched bases: 12. CDR3 residues: CASSLGAGGERWNEQFF. The CDR3 nucleotides are TGTGCCAGCAGCTTAGGGGCAGGGGGCGAAAGGTGGAATGAGCAGTTCTTC.

This clone was observed at least ten times. The chain couples TRBV4-2 to TRBJ1-3; 9 bases align to TRBD1. CDR1 LGHNA and CDR2 YNFKEQ come from the germline V gene. J gave up 0 bases and V 0 bases, and 15 bases lay outside the gene matches. This CDR3 region has 21 residues. The CDR3 region is CASSQEVSTGGRLSSGNTIYF. CDR3 DNA sequence: TGTGCCAGCAGCCAAGAGGTTTCCACAGGGGGCCGACTCAGCTCTGGAAACACCATATATTTT.

J is TRBJ2-7 and V is TRBV7-2; 14 bases map to TRBD2. J gave up 6 bases and V 1 base, and 8 bases lay outside the gene matches. In germline, CDR1 is SGHTA, CDR2 FQGNSA. There are 17 residues in the CDR3. The CDR3 DNA sequence: TGTGCCAGCAGCTTAGAGGGGGGACTAGCGGGAGTAGGCGAGCAGTACTTC. Its protein product is CASSLEGGLAGVGEQYF.